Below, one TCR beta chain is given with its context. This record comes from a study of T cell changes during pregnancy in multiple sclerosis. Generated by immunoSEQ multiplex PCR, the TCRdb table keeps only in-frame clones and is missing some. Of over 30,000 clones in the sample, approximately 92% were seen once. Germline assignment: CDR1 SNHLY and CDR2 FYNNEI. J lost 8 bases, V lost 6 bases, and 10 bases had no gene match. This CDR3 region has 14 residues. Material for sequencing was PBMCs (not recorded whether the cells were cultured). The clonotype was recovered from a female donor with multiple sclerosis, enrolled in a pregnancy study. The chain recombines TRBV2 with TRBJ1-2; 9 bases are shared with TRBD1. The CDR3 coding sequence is TGTGCCAGCAGCCCCAGGGGACAGGGAAAGGGCTACACCTTC. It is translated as CASSPRGQGKGYTF.